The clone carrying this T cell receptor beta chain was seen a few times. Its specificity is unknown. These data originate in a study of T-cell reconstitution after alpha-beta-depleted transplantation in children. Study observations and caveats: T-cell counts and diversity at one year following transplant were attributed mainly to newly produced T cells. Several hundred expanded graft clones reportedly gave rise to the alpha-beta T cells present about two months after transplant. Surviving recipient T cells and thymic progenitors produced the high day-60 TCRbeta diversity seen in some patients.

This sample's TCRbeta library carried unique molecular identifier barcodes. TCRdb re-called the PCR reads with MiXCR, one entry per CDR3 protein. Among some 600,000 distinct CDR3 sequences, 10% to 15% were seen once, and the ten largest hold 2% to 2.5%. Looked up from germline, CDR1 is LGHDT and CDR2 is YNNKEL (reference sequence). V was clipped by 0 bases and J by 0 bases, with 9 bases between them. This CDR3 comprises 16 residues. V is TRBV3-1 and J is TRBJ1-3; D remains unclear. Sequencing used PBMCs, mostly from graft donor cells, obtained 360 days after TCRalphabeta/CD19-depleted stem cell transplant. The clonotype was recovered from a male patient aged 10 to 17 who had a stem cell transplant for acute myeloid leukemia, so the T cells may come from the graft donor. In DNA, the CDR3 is TGTGCCAGCAGCCAAGAAGTAGGAGTCTCTGGAAACACCATATATTTT. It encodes CASSQEVGVSGNTIYF.